Listed below are T cell receptor beta chains from one sample, sequenced in a study of blood T cell repertoires in COVID-19. Using immunoSEQ multiplex PCR, the repertoire was profiled, and TCRdb retains in-frame clones only, with some absent. The sample records approximately 60,000 clones, approximately 79% being singletons. The specimen was peripheral blood. Receptors originate from a woman older than 75 with active or convalescent COVID-19. CDR3s include the opening cysteine and the closing phenylalanine or tryptophan. A D gene is named only where the DNA matches it firmly. Some rows have no size entry. The others give once, few or many, or a class for an expanded clone.

cdr3_nt | cdr3_aa | d_call | j_call | clone_size | v_call
TGTGCCAGCAGTTTTGGTCCAGGGAGGACTGAAGCTTTCTTT | CASSFGPGRTEAFF | - | TRBJ1-1 | few | TRBV27
TGTGCCACCAGCAAGGGGGGACAGGGGGGAGGAAACACCATATATTTT | CATSKGGQGGGNTIYF | TRBD1 | TRBJ1-3 | - | TRBV15
TGCGCCAGCAGTGAGTCCGTTGGGGCCACTGAAGCTTTCTTT | CASSESVGATEAFF | - | TRBJ1-1 | - | TRBV10-1
TGTGCCAGCAGCTTAGAGGGGCCCACTGAAGCTTTCTTT | CASSLEGPTEAFF | - | TRBJ1-1 | - | TRBV7-9
TGTGCCTTCAACCCGAGGAGCTCCTACGAGCAGTACTTC | CAFNPRSSYEQYF | - | TRBJ2-7 | few | TRBV5-4
TGCGCCAGCAGCTTGGGCCAGATGAACACTGAAGCTTTCTTT | CASSLGQMNTEAFF | - | TRBJ1-1 | - | TRBV5-1
TGTGCCAGCAGTGACAGTTTAACTGAAGCTTTCTTT | CASSDSLTEAFF | - | TRBJ1-1 | - | TRBV2
TGTGCCAGCAGTGAACGACAGTTTAATGAAAAACTGTTTTTT | CASSERQFNEKLFF | - | TRBJ1-4 | - | TRBV6-1
TGCGCCAGCAGCTTACAAGACACTGAAGCTTTCTTT | CASSLQDTEAFF | - | TRBJ1-1 | - | TRBV5-1
TGTGCCAGCAGCGTAACCGGGACAGGTGAAGCTTTCTTT | CASSVTGTGEAFF | TRBD1 | TRBJ1-1 | - | TRBV9
TGTGCCAGCAGCTTACCGTACAGGGACCTGAACACTGAAGCTTTCTTT | CASSLPYRDLNTEAFF | - | TRBJ1-1 | - | TRBV7-3
TGTGCTAGTGGTTTGACAGGCGCAGGATCTGAAGCTTTCTTT | CASGLTGAGSEAFF | - | TRBJ1-1 | - | TRBV12-5
TGTGCCAGCAGTCCCCTTGGGCAGAACTACGAGCAGTACTTC | CASSPLGQNYEQYF | - | TRBJ2-7 | - | TRBV2
TGTGCCAGCAGTTTAAGGCAGGGGCCCTACAATGAGCAGTTCTTC | CASSLRQGPYNEQFF | - | TRBJ2-1 | - | TRBV21-1
TGTGCCAGCCCTAGGGGGAATGAAAAACTGTTTTTT | CASPRGNEKLFF | - | TRBJ1-4 | few | TRBV6-5
TGTGCCAGCAGCTTTCTGAGCGGAAGGGGCTACACCTTC | CASSFLSGRGYTF | - | TRBJ1-2 | - | TRBV7-3
TGTGCCAGCAGCACCGGGACACTTAATGAAAAACTGTTTTTT | CASSTGTLNEKLFF | - | TRBJ1-4 | few | TRBV5-6
TGTGCCAGCAGTTTATCCCAGGGTTGGCACGGGGAGCTGTTTTTT | CASSLSQGWHGELFF | - | TRBJ2-2 | - | TRBV27
TGTGCCAGCCAACTAGCGCTCTTCACAGATACGCAGTATTTT | CASQLALFTDTQYF | TRBD2 | TRBJ2-3 | few | TRBV2
TGTGCCAGCAGCCAACAGGCTAGCGGGGAGCACGAGCAGTACTTC | CASSQQASGEHEQYF | TRBD2 | TRBJ2-7 | - | TRBV3-1/TRBV3-2
TGTGCCAGCGTTGCGGGTTGCGCTGGAAACACCATATATTTT | CASVAGCAGNTIYF | - | TRBJ1-3 | - | TRBV21-1
TGTGCCAGCAGCTTAGGGAGCGGGCCCCAGCATTTT | CASSLGSGPQHF | - | TRBJ1-5 | - | TRBV7-2
TGTGCCAGCAGCTTGCACGGGCAGGGTAATTCACCCCTCCACTTT | CASSLHGQGNSPLHF | - | TRBJ1-6 | - | TRBV5-6
TGTGCCAGCAGCCGGGACAGGGATGTCGACGAGCAGTACTTC | CASSRDRDVDEQYF | TRBD1 | TRBJ2-7 | - | TRBV3-1/TRBV3-2